This T cell receptor (beta chain) was captured by sequencing in a study of blood T cell repertoires in COVID-19. For the study at large: The United States, Italy and Spain were the sources of the acute and convalescent COVID-19 samples. T cells, B-cell-depleted T cells, or PBMCs supplied cDNA or gDNA.

Donors of Cohort 3 who recovered were those that had two negative PCRs, clearance, or symptom resolution. Per the study methods: Reference gene primer amplification in the assay estimated nucleated cell counts. Here immunoSEQ multiplex PCR was the method, and the copy in TCRdb shows in-frame clones only, minus some. The V and J calls and clone size are taken from that table; D and trimming were inferred from the DNA. The sample yields hundreds of thousands of clones, more than 70% seen once. Germline V CDR1 and CDR2: SNHLY, FYNNEI. CDR3 size: 12 residues. The ends were cut back, 4 bases at V and 4 bases at J, with 7 bases in the middle.

This TCR came from a woman between 50 and 59 years old who had recovered from COVID-19. The sequenced material came from PBMCs or T cells enriched from blood (not recorded which). V is TRBV2 and J is TRBJ1-2, with no clear D. This CDR3 reads CASSGSRYGYTF. The CDR3 nucleotides read TGTGCCAGCAGTGGGAGTCGCTATGGCTACACCTTC.